This T cell receptor beta chain stems from a study of shared clonotypes between healthy human individuals. Study-level results: Around 5% of naive CD4 clonotypes were common to a handful of donors.

This clone has only a few counts. Antigen unknown. Naive CD8 cells lacked CD45RO and underwent positive selection for CCR7, leaving out terminally differentiated effector memory CD45RA+ cells. V was clipped by 5 bases and J by 3 bases, with 8 bases between them. Germline V lookup: CDR1 LNHDA, CDR2 SQIVND (reference sequence). CDR3 size: 13 residues. Sequenced by immunoSEQ multiplex PCR; TCRdb stores in-frame clones only, minus some. The table has about 2,200,000 clones, roughly 91% seen once. The sample consisted of naive CD8+ T cells from PBMCs. The chain joins TRBV19 to TRBJ1-5, with no clear D. This TCR came from a man aged 18-30 years in good health. Some clones in this sample may be carry-over from other donors' samples. DNA for the CDR3: TGTGCCAGTAGTGCCAACTTCAATCAGCCCCAGCATTTT. Protein sequence: CASSANFNQPQHF. The whole variable domain, remainder taken from reference TRBV19 and TRBJ1-5, is DGGITQSPKYLFRKEGQNVTLSCEQNLNHDAMYWYRQDPGQGLRLIYYSQIVNDFQKGDIAEGYSVSREKKESFPLTVTSAQKNPTAFYLCASSANFNQPQHFGDGTRLSIL.